Below are 15 T cell receptor beta chains sequenced from a single sample in a study of shared clonotypes between healthy human individuals. Clones were read by immunoSEQ multiplex PCR, and TCRdb kept only the in-frame ones, dropping some. This sample carries 2 million to 2.5 million clones, roughly 93% of them seen once, and the ten largest clones take 0.3% to 0.4%. Sequenced: naive CD4+ T cells from PBMCs. Subset reported: CD45RA+ positively selected. All receptors derive from a man aged 18-30 years in good health. Some clones in this sample may be carry-over from other donors' samples.

This clone came up a few times. This chain joins TRBV5-4 and TRBJ1-1; D possibly corresponds to TRBD1 (6 bases). The CDR3 extends over 14 amino acids. Trimming pared 4 bases from V and 3 bases from J, leaving 13 bases between. Germline V gives CDR1 SGHNT, CDR2 YYREEE (reference sequence). CDR3 sequence reads: CASSPTGGYTEAFF. CDR3 sequence (DNA): TGTGCCAGCAGCCCAACCGGGGGCTACACTGAAGCTTTCTTT.

The J gene is TRBJ2-2, the V gene TRBV5-1; D remains unclear. The CDR3 runs 13 residues. The ends were cut back, 0 bases at V and 7 bases at J, with 7 bases in the middle. Germline loops: CDR1 SGHRS, CDR2 YFSETQ. CDR3 in amino acids: CASSLEFSGELFF. In nucleotides, the CDR3 is TGCGCCAGCAGCTTGGAGTTTAGCGGGGAGCTGTTTTTT.

A note on this clone: No DNA is shown, since the ends of the CDR3 on it are uncertain; the CDR3 is the one TCRdb lists. The CDR3 sequence: CASSSSGSGEAFF. The genes are TRBV6-6 and TRBJ1-1. Both ends counted, the CDR3 spans 13 residues. Germline V gene sequence: CDR1 MNHNY, CDR2 SVGAGI (reference sequence).

V usage is TRBV5-1 and J usage is TRBJ2-1, with 9 nucleotides matching TRBD1. The CDR3 contains 16 residues. CDR1 is SGHRS and CDR2 is YFSETQ in the germline V gene. J gave up 5 bases and V 1 base, and 7 bases lay outside the gene matches. The CDR3 DNA reads as TGCGCCAGCAGCTTGCCTGGGGGACAGGGAGACAATGAGCAGTTCTTC. It translates to CASSLPGGQGDNEQFF.

The genes are TRBV7-9 and TRBJ2-7; 10 bases line up with TRBD1. This CDR3 is built from 16 residues. The junction had 3 bases not matched to a gene; V was cut back by 1 base and J by 0 bases. The germline gives CDR1 SEHNR, CDR2 FQNEAQ (reference sequence). The CDR3 nucleotides read TGTGCCAGCAGCTTAGGGGGACAGGGGCCCTCCTACGAGCAGTACTTC. Translation gives CASSLGGQGPSYEQYF.

The genes are TRBV4-2 and TRBJ2-3; D gene unclear. The CDR3 length is 16 residues. Trimming took off 1 base at V and 12 bases at J, with 23 bases between the two ends. Looked up from germline, CDR1 is LGHNA and CDR2 is YNFKEQ. In DNA form, the CDR3 reads TGTGCCAGCAGCCAAGGCTTAACAGCTTTACGCCCCATTCAGTATTTT. Protein product: CASSQGLTALRPIQYF.

The chain uses TRBV11-2 and TRBJ2-7; 10 nucleotides align to TRBD2. The germline V gene encodes CDR1 SGHAT and CDR2 FQNNGV. This CDR3 is 16 amino acids long. Trimming cost V 2 bases and J 6 bases; bases outside gene matches: 10. The DNA for the CDR3 is TGTGCCAGCAGCTTACCCCGGGGGACTAGCGTCGCCGAGCAGTACTTC. Its protein is CASSLPRGTSVAEQYF. The full variable domain, completed using reference TRBV11-2 and TRBJ2-7, is EAGVAQSPRYKIIEKRQSVAFWCNPISGHATLYWYQQILGQGPKLLIQFQNNGVVDDSQLPKDRFSAERLKGVDSTLKIQPAKLEDSAVYLCASSLPRGTSVAEQYFGPGTRLTVT.

This clone has just one count. The gene calls are TRBV6-9 and TRBJ2-1; 9 bases line up with TRBD2. Germline V gives CDR1 MNHGY, CDR2 SVAAGI. V lost 6 bases and J lost 8; bases outside the gene matches: 17. The CDR3 runs to 17 residues. This CDR3 is CASRTALKREVRDEQFF. The CDR3, as DNA: TGTGCCAGCAGAACGGCCTTAAAGCGGGAGGTCCGGGATGAGCAGTTCTTC.

V and J are TRBV10-3 and TRBJ1-5; 8 bases line up with TRBD1. V lost 3 bases, J lost 0 bases, and 4 bases stayed unmatched. The CDR3 consists of 16 residues. The germline gives CDR1 ENHRY, CDR2 SYGVKD. The CDR3 coding sequence is TGTGCCATCAGTGATCAGGGGGCCCATAGCAATCAGCCCCAGCATTTT. Its translation: CAISDQGAHSNQPQHF.

This sequence joins TRBV7-2 and TRBJ1-4; D may be TRBD1 (5 bases). Germline CDR1 SGHTA, CDR2 FQGNSA. V lost 2 bases and J 8 bases, leaving 9 bases between the germline ends. This CDR3 spans 13 amino acids. The CDR3 here is CASSLRGTEKLFF. The CDR3, as DNA: TGTGCCAGCAGCTTAAGGGGCACCGAAAAACTGTTTTTT.

The chain is built from TRBV7-9 and TRBJ2-3, with 10 bases lining up with TRBD2. Germline V gene sequence: CDR1 SEHNR, CDR2 FQNEAQ (reference sequence). This CDR3 is 19 amino acids long. Trimming removed 2 bases from V and 2 bases from J; junction bases left unmatched: 13. The CDR3 protein is CASSLKAKLAGPATDTQYF. CDR3 bases: TGTGCCAGCAGCTTAAAGGCTAAACTAGCGGGACCAGCCACAGATACGCAGTATTTT.

The chain is built from TRBV4-3 and TRBJ2-7; 7 bases agree with TRBD1. After removal of 4 bases from V and 0 bases from J, the junction contained 6 bases not matched to a gene. This CDR3 is 15 amino acids long. CDR1 and CDR2 from the germline V gene are LGHNA and YSLEER. The CDR3 here is CASSPPGQSSYEQYF. CDR3 sequence (DNA): TGCGCCAGCAGCCCGCCGGGACAGAGCTCCTACGAGCAGTACTTC.

The V gene is TRBV9, the J gene TRBJ2-1, with TRBD2 matching over 15 bases. Germline lookup yields CDR1 SGDLS and CDR2 YYNGEE. V lost 4 bases to trimming and J lost 9 bases; unmatched junction nucleotides: 8. The CDR3 loop spans 16 amino acids. CDR3 nucleotides: TGTGCCAGCAGCACGGGGACTAGCGGGAGGCAGACTGAGCAGTTCTTC. Amino acids: CASSTGTSGRQTEQFF. Together with reference TRBV9 and TRBJ2-1, the CDR3 gives the full variable domain: DSGVTQTPKHLITATGQRVTLRCSPRSGDLSVYWYQQSLDQGLQFLIQYYNGEERAKGNILERFSAQQFPDLHSELNLSSLELGDSALYFCASSTGTSGRQTEQFFGPGTRLTVL.

CDR3 residues: CASRNPTDSSYNEQFF. The CDR3 DNA sequence: TGTGCCAGCAGAAATCCCACAGACAGCTCCTACAATGAGCAGTTCTTC. The chain carries TRBV27 and TRBJ2-1, with a possible D match to TRBD1 (5 bases). The V end lost 6 bases, the J end lost 0 bases, and 15 bases lay between the germline ends. CDR1 is MNHEY, CDR2 SMNVEV, per germline (reference sequence). The CDR3 sequence is 16 residues long.

The V gene is TRBV19, the J gene TRBJ2-2, with TRBD1 as a possible D gene (5 bases). The CDR3 has 16 residues. The germline CDR1 and CDR2 sequences are LNHDA and SQIVND (reference sequence). The ends were cut back, 3 bases at V and 1 base at J, with 12 bases in the middle. The CDR3 DNA follows: TGTGCCAGTAGTATTTCAGGGATGATGAACACCGGGGAGCTGTTTTTT. Amino acid sequence: CASSISGMMNTGELFF.